Below are 3 T cell receptor beta chains sequenced from a single sample in a study of blood T cell repertoires in COVID-19. Sequencing was performed with immunoSEQ multiplex PCR; in TCRdb, only in-frame clones are kept and a portion is missing. The data show about 220,000 clones, with around four fifths seen just once and less than 6% held by the top ten. The sample taken for sequencing was peripheral blood. Source of these receptors: a woman in her seventies with COVID-19, enrolled during active disease.

This chain links TRBV3-1 (or the pseudogene TRBV3-2) with TRBJ1-2, with D unclear. CDR1 and CDR2 (germline): LGHDT, YNNKEL (reference sequence). The CDR3 has 12 residues. The V gene lost 0 bases and the J gene lost 7 bases, with 6 bases spanning the gap. In DNA, the CDR3 is TGTGCCAGCAGCCAAGAGAGACTTGGCTACACCTTC. Residues: CASSQERLGYTF.

In its sample, this clone was seen once. The V gene is TRBV4-1, the J gene TRBJ1-2, with a tentative D call TRBD1 (6 bases). Deletions cut 0 bases from V and 11 bases from J, with 13 bases between. Germline CDR1 is MGHRA and CDR2 is YSYEKL. CDR3 length: 13 amino acids. The CDR3 sequence: CASSQDLGQMYTF. The CDR3 DNA follows: TGCGCCAGCAGCCAAGATCTAGGACAGATGTACACCTTC.

The V gene is TRBV6-5, the J gene TRBJ1-5; D unresolved. The CDR3 runs 15 residues. CDR1 is MNHEY, CDR2 SVGAGI, per germline. V shed 6 bases and J shed 6 bases, with 18 bases lying between them. The CDR3 coding sequence is TGTGCCAGCAGCGGAGATGGTGGGTCAAGTCAGCCCCAGCATTTT. It yields the protein CASSGDGGSSQPQHF.